The following is a T cell receptor beta chain sequence with its context. As handled by the study authors: Estimation of nucleated cell counts relied on the amplification of reference gene primers. The data were produced by immunoSEQ multiplex PCR, yet TCRdb's version contains in-frame clones alone and is incomplete. The DNA was the basis for D and trimming; V, J and clone size are from that table. The data hold fewer than 250,000 clones, with less than 90% observed a single time. Per the germline V gene, CDR1 is SGHAT and CDR2 is FQDESV (reference sequence). The V and J ends lost 2 bases and 1 base respectively, with 5 bases between them. This CDR3 has 13 amino acids. This entry comes from a study of blood T cell repertoires in COVID-19. Study in general: The samples span acute and convalescent COVID-19 from the United States, Italy and Spain.

The receptor comes from a woman aged 70 to 79 with acute or convalescent COVID-19. Sequencing used peripheral blood. The chain combines TRBV11-1 with TRBJ1-1, with D unclear. The CDR3 DNA is TGTGCCAGCAGCTTAAACAAGAACACTGAAGCTTTCTTT. It yields the protein CASSLNKNTEAFF.